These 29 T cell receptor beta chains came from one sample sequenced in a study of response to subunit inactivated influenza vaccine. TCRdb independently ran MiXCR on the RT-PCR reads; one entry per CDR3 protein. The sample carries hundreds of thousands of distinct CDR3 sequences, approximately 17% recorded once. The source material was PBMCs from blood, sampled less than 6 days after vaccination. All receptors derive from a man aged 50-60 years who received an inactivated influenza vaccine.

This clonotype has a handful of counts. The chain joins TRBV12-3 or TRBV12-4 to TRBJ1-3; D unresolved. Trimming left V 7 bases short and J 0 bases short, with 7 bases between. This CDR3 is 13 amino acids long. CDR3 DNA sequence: TGTGCCAGCATTCTCCGCTCTGGAAACACCATATATTTT. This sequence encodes CASILRSGNTIYF.

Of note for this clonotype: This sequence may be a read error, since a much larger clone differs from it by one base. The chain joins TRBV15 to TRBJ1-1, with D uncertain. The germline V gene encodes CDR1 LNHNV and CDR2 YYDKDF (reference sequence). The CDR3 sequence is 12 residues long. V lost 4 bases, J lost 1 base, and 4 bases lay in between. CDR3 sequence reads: CATSKENTEAFF. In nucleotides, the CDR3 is TGTGCCACCAGCAAGGAGAACACTGAAGCTTTCTTT.

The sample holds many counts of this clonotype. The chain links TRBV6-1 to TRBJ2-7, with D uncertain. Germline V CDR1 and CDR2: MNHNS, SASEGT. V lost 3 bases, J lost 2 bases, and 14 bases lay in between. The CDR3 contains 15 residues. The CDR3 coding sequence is TGTGCCAGCAGTGACCGCGACGCTATCCCCTACGAGCAGTACTTC. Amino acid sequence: CASSDRDAIPYEQYF.

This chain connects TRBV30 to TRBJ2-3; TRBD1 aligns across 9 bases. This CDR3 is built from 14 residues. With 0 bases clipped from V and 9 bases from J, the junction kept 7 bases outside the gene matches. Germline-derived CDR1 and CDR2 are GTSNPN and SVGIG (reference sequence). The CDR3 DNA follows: TGTGCCTGGAGTGTAAACAGGGGGCGAGGGACGCAGTATTTT. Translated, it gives CAWSVNRGRGTQYF.

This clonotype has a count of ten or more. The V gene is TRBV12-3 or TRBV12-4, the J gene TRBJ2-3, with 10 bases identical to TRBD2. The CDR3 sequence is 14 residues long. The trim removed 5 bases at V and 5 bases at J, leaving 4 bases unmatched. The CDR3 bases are TGTGCCAGCAGTCCTAGCGGGAGAGGAGATACGCAGTATTTT. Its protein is CASSPSGRGDTQYF.

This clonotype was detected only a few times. This CDR3 is CASSLRPGQGGYNEQFF. DNA for the CDR3: TGTGCCAGCAGCCTCCGACCGGGACAGGGGGGCTACAATGAGCAGTTCTTC. The chain joins TRBV7-6 to TRBJ2-1; 11 nucleotides agree with TRBD1. In germline, CDR1 is SGHVS, CDR2 FNYEAQ. The CDR3 runs to 17 residues. V shed 5 bases and J 3 bases; nucleotides not matched to a gene: 9.

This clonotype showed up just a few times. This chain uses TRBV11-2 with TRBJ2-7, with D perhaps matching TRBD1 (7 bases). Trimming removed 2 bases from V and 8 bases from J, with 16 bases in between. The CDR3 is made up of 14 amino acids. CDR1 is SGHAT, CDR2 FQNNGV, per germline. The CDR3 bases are TGTGCCAGCAGCTTACAGGGGGGTCTTCTGAAGCAGTACTTC. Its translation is CASSLQGGLLKQYF.

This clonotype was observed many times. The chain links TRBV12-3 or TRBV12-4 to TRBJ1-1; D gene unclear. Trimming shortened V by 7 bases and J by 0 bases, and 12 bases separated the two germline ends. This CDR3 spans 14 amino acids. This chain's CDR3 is CASTPDGMNTEAFF. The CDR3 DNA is TGTGCCAGCACCCCTGACGGCATGAACACTGAAGCTTTCTTT.

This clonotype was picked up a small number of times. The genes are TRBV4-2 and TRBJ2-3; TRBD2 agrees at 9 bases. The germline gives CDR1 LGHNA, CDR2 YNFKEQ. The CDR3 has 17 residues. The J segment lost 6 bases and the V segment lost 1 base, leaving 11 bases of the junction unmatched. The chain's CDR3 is CASSQAVEAGGTDTQYF. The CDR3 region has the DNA TGTGCCAGCAGCCAAGCCGTCGAGGCGGGAGGGACGGATACGCAGTATTTT.

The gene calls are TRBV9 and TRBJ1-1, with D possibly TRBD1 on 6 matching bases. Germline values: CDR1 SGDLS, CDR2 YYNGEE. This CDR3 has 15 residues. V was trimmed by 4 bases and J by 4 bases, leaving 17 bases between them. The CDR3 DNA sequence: TGTGCCAGCAGCCCGGGCGCAACAGGGACCACTGAAGCTTTCTTT. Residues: CASSPGATGTTEAFF. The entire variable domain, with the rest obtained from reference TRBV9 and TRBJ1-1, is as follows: DSGVTQTPKHLITATGQRVTLRCSPRSGDLSVYWYQQSLDQGLQFLIQYYNGEERAKGNILERFSAQQFPDLHSELNLSSLELGDSALYFCASSPGATGTTEAFFGQGTRLTVV.

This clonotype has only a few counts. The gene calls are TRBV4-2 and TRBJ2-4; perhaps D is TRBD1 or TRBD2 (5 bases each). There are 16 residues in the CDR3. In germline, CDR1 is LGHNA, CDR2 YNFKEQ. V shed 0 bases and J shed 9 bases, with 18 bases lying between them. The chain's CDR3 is CASSQDRAVGTGIQYF. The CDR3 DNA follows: TGTGCCAGCAGCCAAGATCGGGCCGTCGGGACGGGCATTCAGTACTTC.

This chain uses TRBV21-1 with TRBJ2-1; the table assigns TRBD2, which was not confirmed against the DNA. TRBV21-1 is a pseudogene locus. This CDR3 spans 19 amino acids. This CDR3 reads CASSKERELAGEFYNEQFF. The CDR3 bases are TGTGCCAGCAGCAAAGAACGGGAACTAGCGGGGGAATTCTACAATGAGCAGTTCTTC.

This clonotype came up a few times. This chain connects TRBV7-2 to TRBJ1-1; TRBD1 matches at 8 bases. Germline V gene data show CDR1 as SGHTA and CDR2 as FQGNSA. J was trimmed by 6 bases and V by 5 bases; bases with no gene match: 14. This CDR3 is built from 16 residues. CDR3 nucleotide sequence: TGTGCCAGCAGCCGGGCCGGGACAGGACCGAGGGCTGAAGCTTTCTTT. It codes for CASSRAGTGPRAEAFF.

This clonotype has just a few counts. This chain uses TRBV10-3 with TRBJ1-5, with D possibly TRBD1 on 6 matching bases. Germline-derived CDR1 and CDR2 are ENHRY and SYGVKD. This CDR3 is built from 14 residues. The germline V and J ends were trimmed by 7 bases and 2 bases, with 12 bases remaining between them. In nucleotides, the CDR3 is TGTGCCATCACCTTGGACAGAGGCAATCAGCCCCAGCATTTT. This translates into CAITLDRGNQPQHF.

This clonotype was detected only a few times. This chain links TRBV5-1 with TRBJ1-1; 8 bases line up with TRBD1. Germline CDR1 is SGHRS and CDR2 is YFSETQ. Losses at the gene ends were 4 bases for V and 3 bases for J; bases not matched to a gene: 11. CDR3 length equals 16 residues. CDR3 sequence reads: CASSPGTGLRDTEAFF. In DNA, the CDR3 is TGCGCCAGCAGCCCGGGGACAGGACTAAGGGACACTGAAGCTTTCTTT.

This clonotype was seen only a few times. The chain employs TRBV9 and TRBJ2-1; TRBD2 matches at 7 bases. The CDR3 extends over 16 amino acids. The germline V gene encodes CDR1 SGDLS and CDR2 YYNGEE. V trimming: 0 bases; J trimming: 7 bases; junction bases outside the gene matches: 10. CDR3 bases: TGTGCCAGCAGCGTAGGGGGCGGGGGAGTCACTAATGAGCAGTTCTTC. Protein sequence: CASSVGGGGVTNEQFF.

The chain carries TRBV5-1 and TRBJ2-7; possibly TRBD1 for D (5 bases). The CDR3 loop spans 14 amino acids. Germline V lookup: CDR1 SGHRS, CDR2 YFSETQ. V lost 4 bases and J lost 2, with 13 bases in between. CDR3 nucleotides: TGCGCCAGCAGCAGGACGACAGACACCTACGAGCAGTACTTC. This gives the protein CASSRTTDTYEQYF.

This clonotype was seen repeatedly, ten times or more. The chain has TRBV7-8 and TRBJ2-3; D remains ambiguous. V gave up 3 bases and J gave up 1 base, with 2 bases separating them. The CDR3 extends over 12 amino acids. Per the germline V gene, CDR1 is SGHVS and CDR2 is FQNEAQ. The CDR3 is CASSFRTDTQYF. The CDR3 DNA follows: TGTGCCAGCAGCTTCCGCACAGATACGCAGTATTTT.

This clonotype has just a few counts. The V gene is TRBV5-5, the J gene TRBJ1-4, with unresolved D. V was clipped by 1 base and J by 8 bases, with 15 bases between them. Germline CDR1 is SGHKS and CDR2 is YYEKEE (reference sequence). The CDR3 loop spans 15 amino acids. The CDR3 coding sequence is TGTGCCAGCAGCTTGTCTAGATTGTTGACGGAAAAACTGTTTTTT. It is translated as CASSLSRLLTEKLFF.

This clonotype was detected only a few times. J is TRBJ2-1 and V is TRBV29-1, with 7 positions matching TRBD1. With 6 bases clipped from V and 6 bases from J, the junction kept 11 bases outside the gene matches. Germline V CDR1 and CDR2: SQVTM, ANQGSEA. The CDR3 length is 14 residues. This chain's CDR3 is CSVDRPNRGNEQFF. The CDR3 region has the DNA TGCAGCGTCGACCGGCCCAACAGGGGCAATGAGCAGTTCTTC.

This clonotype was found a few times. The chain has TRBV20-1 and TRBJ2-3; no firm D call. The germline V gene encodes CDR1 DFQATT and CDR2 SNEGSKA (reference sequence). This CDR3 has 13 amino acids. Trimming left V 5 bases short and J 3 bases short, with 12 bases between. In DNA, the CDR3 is TGCAGTGCTGGTCCCCCCCCGACAGATACGCAGTATTTT. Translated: CSAGPPPTDTQYF.

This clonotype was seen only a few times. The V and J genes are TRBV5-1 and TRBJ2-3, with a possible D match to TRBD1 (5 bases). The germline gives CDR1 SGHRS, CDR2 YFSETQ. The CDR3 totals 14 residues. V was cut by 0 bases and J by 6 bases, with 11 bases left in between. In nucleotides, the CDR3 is TGCGCCAGCAGCTTGGGGACACTGGGGGATACGCAGTATTTT. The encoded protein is CASSLGTLGDTQYF.

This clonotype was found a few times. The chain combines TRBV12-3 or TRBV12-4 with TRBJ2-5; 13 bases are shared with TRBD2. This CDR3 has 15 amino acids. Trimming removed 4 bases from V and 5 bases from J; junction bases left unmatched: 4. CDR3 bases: TGTGCCAGCAGTTCGGGACTAGCGGGATCTGAGACCCAGTACTTC. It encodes CASSSGLAGSETQYF.

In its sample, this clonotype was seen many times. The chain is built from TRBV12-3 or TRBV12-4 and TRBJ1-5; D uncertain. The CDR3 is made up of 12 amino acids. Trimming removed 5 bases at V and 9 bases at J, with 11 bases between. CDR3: CASSGGNRPQHF. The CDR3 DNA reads TGTGCCAGCAGTGGCGGTAATAGGCCCCAGCATTTT.

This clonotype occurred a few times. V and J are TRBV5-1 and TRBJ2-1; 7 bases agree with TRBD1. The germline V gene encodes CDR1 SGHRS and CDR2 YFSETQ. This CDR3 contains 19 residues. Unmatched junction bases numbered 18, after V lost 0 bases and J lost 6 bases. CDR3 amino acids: CASSLAPVVDRVVPNEQFF. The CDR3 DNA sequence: TGCGCCAGCAGCTTGGCCCCCGTTGTCGACAGGGTAGTACCCAATGAGCAGTTCTTC.

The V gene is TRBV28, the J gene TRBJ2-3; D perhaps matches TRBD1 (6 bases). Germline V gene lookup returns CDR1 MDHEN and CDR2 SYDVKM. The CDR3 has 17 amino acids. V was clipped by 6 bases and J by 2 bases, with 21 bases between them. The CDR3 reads CASRPIQGKYITDTQYF. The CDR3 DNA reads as TGTGCCAGCAGACCCATACAGGGAAAATACATCACAGATACGCAGTATTTT. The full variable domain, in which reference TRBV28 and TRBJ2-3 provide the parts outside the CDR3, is DVKVTQSSRYLVKRTGEKVFLECVQDMDHENMFWYRQDPGLGLRLIYFSYDVKMKEKGDIPEGYSVSREKKERFSLILESASTNQTSMYLCASRPIQGKYITDTQYFGPGTRLTVL.

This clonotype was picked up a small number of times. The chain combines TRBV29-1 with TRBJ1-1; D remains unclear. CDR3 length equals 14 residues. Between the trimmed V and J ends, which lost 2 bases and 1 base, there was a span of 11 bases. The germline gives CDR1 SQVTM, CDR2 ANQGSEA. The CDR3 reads CSVETSRTNTEAFF. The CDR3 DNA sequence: TGCAGCGTTGAAACCTCGCGGACGAACACTGAAGCTTTCTTT.

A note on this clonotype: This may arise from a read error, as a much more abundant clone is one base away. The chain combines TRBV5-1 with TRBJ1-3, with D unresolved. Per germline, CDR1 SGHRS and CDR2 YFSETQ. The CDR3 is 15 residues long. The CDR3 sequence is CTSSLWGNSGNTIYF. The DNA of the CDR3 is TGCACCAGCAGCCTTTGGGGTAACTCTGGAAACACCATATATTTT.

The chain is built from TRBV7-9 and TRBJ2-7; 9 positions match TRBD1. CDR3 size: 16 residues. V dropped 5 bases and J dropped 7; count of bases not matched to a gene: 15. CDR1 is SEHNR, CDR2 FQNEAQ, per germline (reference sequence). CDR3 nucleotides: TGTGCCAGCAGCCCCCCCTTGGGACAGGGCAAGGAGGAGCAGTACTTC. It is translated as CASSPPLGQGKEEQYF. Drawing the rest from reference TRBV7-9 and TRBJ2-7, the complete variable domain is DTGVSQNPRHKITKRGQNVTFRCDPISEHNRLYWYRQTLGQGPEFLTYFQNEAQLEKSRLLSDRFSAERPKGSFSTLEIQRTEQGDSAMYLCASSPPLGQGKEEQYFGPGTRLTVT.